This T cell receptor beta chain was documented in a study of yellow fever vaccine responses in identical twins. Study-wide findings and caveats: The authors reported partly convergent, partly personalized vaccine responses in identical twins.

As for this clonotype: Antigen specificity is unknown.

TCRdb reprocessed the RT-PCR reads via MiXCR and lists one record per CDR3 protein. The table shows 3,500 to 5,000 distinct CDR3 sequences, with roughly 85% occurring only once. The sequenced sample was T cells from blood (PBMCs), unsorted or a sorted subset (not recorded which), obtained before or after yellow fever vaccination (not recorded which). This TCR derives from a woman aged 18-35 years who received the yellow fever vaccine.

The CDR3 sequence is CSVAGTLRSYEQYF. The CDR3 coding sequence is TGCAGCGTTGCGGGCACCCTTCGGTCCTACGAGCAGTACTTC. This chain links TRBV29-1 with TRBJ2-7; D gene ambiguous. The CDR3 extends over 14 amino acids. The germline gives CDR1 SQVTM, CDR2 ANQGSEA. The ends were cut back, 4 bases at V and 1 base at J, with 14 bases in the middle.